This paragraph reports one TCR beta chain. This sample is part of a study of siplizumab effects on memory and regulatory T cells. From germline, CDR1 is SQVTM and CDR2 ANQGSEA. V was clipped by 6 bases and J by 0 bases, with 11 bases between them. This CDR3 spans 14 amino acids. Clones were read by immunoSEQ multiplex PCR, and TCRdb kept only the in-frame ones, dropping some. This sample has about 50,000 clones, with less than 90% found just once. Sequenced: naive CD8+ T cells sorted from blood. This TCR came from a human donor in good health. The chain joins TRBV29-1 to TRBJ1-4; unclear D gene. This chain's CDR3 is CSVISLATNEKLFF. DNA of the CDR3: TGCAGCGTGATCTCCCTTGCAACTAATGAAAAACTGTTTTTT.